Following are 22 T cell receptor beta chains from one sample sequenced in a study of T cells in Graves' hyperthyroidism and ophthalmopathy. Amplification of TCR beta CDR3 regions used RNA as the template. TCR CDR3 underwent first-round RT-PCR with the HTBI primer set. TCRdb analysed the multiplex PCR reads with MiXCR anew, one entry per CDR3 protein. Seen here are some 300,000 distinct CDR3 sequences, around 20% observed once, and the top ten hold approximately 37%. The sequenced sample was blood. The source is a man in his fifties with Graves' ophthalmopathy.

This rearrangement joins TRBV11-2 to TRBJ2-7; TRBD1 agrees at 7 bases. This CDR3 comprises 13 residues. The germline V gene has CDR1 SGHAT and CDR2 FQNNGV. The V and J ends lost 5 bases and 3 bases, in that order; junction bases with no gene match: 4. The CDR3 spells CASSRDSNYEQYF. The CDR3 DNA reads as TGTGCCAGCAGCCGGGACAGCAACTACGAGCAGTACTTC.

This clonotype was recorded at least ten times. The chain joins TRBV2 to TRBJ2-3; 9 nucleotides match TRBD1. The CDR3 has 14 residues. V gave up 7 bases and J gave up 4 bases; unmatched junction bases: 6. Per the germline V gene, CDR1 is SNHLY and CDR2 is FYNNEI. The CDR3 bases are TGTGCCAGCAAGGACAGGGGATCCTCAGATACGCAGTATTTT. It translates to CASKDRGSSDTQYF.

V is TRBV30 and J is TRBJ1-2; no clear D. V was trimmed by 5 bases and J by 5 bases, leaving 9 bases between them. Germline values: CDR1 GTSNPN, CDR2 SVGIG (reference sequence). This CDR3 contains 11 residues. The DNA of the CDR3 is TGTGCCTGGTGGGGAGGATATGGCTACACCTTC. Amino acids: CAWWGGYGYTF.

This clonotype was detected only a few times. This rearrangement joins TRBV12-3 or TRBV12-4 to TRBJ1-5; D uncertain. Trimming removed 2 bases from V and 0 bases from J, with 8 bases in between. The length of the CDR3 is 15 residues. The CDR3 DNA is TGTGCCAGCAGTTTAACTGCTTATAGCAATCAGCCCCAGCATTTT. Amino acid sequence: CASSLTAYSNQPQHF.

This clonotype was observed at least ten times. The chain carries TRBV28 and TRBJ2-5, with TRBD2 matching over 11 bases. Germline V gives CDR1 MDHEN, CDR2 SYDVKM. The CDR3 length is 16 residues. J lost 1 base, V lost 5 bases, and 6 bases had no gene match. The CDR3 sequence is CASSHGTSGTQETQYF. CDR3 DNA: TGTGCCAGCAGTCACGGGACTAGCGGAACCCAAGAGACCCAGTACTTC.

This clonotype came up a few times. The gene calls are TRBV7-2 and TRBJ2-2; TRBD2 matches at 10 bases. Unmatched junction bases numbered 2, after V lost 2 bases and J lost 5 bases. This CDR3 is built from 15 residues. Germline V gene lookup returns CDR1 SGHTA and CDR2 FQGNSA. The CDR3 here is CASSLTSGNTGELFF. CDR3 DNA sequence: TGTGCCAGCAGCTTAACTAGCGGGAATACCGGGGAGCTGTTTTTT.

The rearrangement links TRBV19 to TRBJ1-5, with D maybe TRBD1 (6 bases). Per the germline V gene, CDR1 is LNHDA and CDR2 is SQIVND (reference sequence). V lost 3 bases to trimming and J lost 1 base, with 13 bases between them. The CDR3 is 16 amino acids. In DNA form, the CDR3 reads TGTGCCAGTAGTATTTTAGCGGGGGCGAGCAATCAGCCCCAGCATTTT. Protein sequence: CASSILAGASNQPQHF.

The chain is built from TRBV4-2 and TRBJ2-1, with 8 bases lining up with TRBD1. The CDR3 contains 17 residues. Germline assignment: CDR1 LGHNA and CDR2 YNFKEQ. After removal of 4 bases from V and 4 bases from J, the junction contained 12 bases not matched to a gene. CDR3 region: CASSPDGPGGAYNEQFF. The CDR3 DNA is TGTGCCAGCAGCCCCGACGGACCAGGGGGCGCTTACAATGAGCAGTTCTTC.

The sample holds many counts of this clonotype. The V gene is TRBV20-1, the J gene TRBJ2-7; D tentatively fits TRBD1 or TRBD2 (5 bases each). With 7 bases removed from V and 5 bases from J, the gap between germline ends came to 9 bases. The CDR3 is 10 amino acids. CDR1 DFQATT and CDR2 SNEGSKA come from the germline V gene (reference sequence). The CDR3: CSGGTHEQYF. CDR3 nucleotide sequence: TGCAGTGGGGGGACCCACGAGCAGTACTTC.

As concerns this clonotype: A clone one base away is much larger, so this may be a read error. The chain couples TRBV6-9 to TRBJ1-1, with a possible D match to TRBD1 (5 bases). The germline gives CDR1 MNHGY, CDR2 SVAAGI. The V end was cut by 7 bases, the J end by 5 bases, with 20 bases between. The CDR3 spans 15 residues. The CDR3 here is CASISRRGYKTEAFF. The CDR3, as DNA: TGTGCCAGCATTTCGAGAAGGGGTTATAAGACTGAAGCTTTCTTT.

The chain links TRBV9 to TRBJ2-3; D gene uncertain. V was pared by 0 bases and J by 6 bases, with 5 bases between. Germline V gene lookup returns CDR1 SGDLS and CDR2 YYNGEE. The CDR3 loop spans 12 amino acids. CDR3 protein: CASSVEMDTQYF. The CDR3 nucleotides are TGTGCCAGCAGCGTAGAGATGGATACGCAGTATTTT. Supplemented by reference TRBV9 and TRBJ2-3, the full variable domain reads DSGVTQTPKHLITATGQRVTLRCSPRSGDLSVYWYQQSLDQGLQFLIQYYNGEERAKGNILERFSAQQFPDLHSELNLSSLELGDSALYFCASSVEMDTQYFGPGTRLTVL.

This clonotype occurred many times. The V gene is TRBV5-1, the J gene TRBJ2-1; 7 bases map to TRBD2. The CDR3 covers 16 residues. Germline V lookup: CDR1 SGHRS, CDR2 YFSETQ. The V gene end was trimmed by 4 bases and the J gene end by 8 bases; junction bases not matched to a gene: 15. The CDR3 sequence is CASSKISGLVGDEQFF. CDR3 bases: TGCGCCAGCAGCAAGATTAGCGGGCTAGTCGGGGATGAGCAGTTCTTC.

This chain joins TRBV29-1 and TRBJ2-3, with 7 positions matching TRBD2. V was pared by 5 bases and J by 4 bases, with 9 bases of the junction left unmatched. CDR1 and CDR2 (germline): SQVTM, ANQGSEA. The CDR3 consists of 14 residues. In nucleotides, the CDR3 is TGCAGCGTTTCGGCGGGAGTATTTGCAGATACGCAGTATTTT. Its protein product is CSVSAGVFADTQYF.

There are a few counts of this clonotype. The V gene is TRBV20-1, the J gene TRBJ1-5; 7 positions match TRBD1. V lost 3 bases to trimming and J lost 6 bases; unmatched junction nucleotides: 5. The germline gives CDR1 DFQATT, CDR2 SNEGSKA (reference sequence). CDR3 length: 13 amino acids. The CDR3 nucleotides are TGCAGTGCTAGGGCAGGGGGGTTTCAGCCCCAGCATTTT. Protein sequence: CSARAGGFQPQHF.

This clonotype was recorded many times. CDR3 in amino acids: CAWGTAQETQYF. CDR3 in DNA: TGTGCCTGGGGGACAGCTCAAGAGACCCAGTACTTC. The V and J genes are TRBV30 and TRBJ2-5; TRBD1 matches 7 bases. The CDR3 has 12 residues. The V and J ends lost 5 bases and 2 bases, in that order; junction bases with no gene match: 2. Germline V gives CDR1 GTSNPN, CDR2 SVGIG (reference sequence).

This clonotype was observed at least ten times. In nucleotides, the CDR3 is TGTGCCAGCAGCTCGACAGGGAATGAGAATGAAAAACTGTTTTTT. The encoded protein is CASSSTGNENEKLFF. The chain uses TRBV7-2 and TRBJ1-4, with 7 positions matching TRBD1. V was pared by 4 bases and J by 5 bases, with 7 bases of the junction left unmatched. This CDR3 comprises 15 residues. CDR1 SGHTA and CDR2 FQGNSA come from the germline V gene.

This clonotype occurred many times. The chain joins TRBV7-2 to TRBJ2-7; TRBD2 agrees at 9 bases. The V and J ends lost 2 bases and 2 bases, in that order; junction bases with no gene match: 4. This CDR3 is built from 15 residues. Germline V lookup: CDR1 SGHTA, CDR2 FQGNSA. The CDR3: CASSLQAGGPYEQYF. The CDR3 coding sequence is TGTGCCAGCAGCTTACAAGCGGGAGGCCCCTACGAGCAGTACTTC.

On this clonotype itself: The junction departs from the called germline gene at one end, perhaps through a read error. The CDR3 here is CASRETGRGNRPQHF. CDR3 in DNA: TGTGCCAGCAGGGAGACAGGGAGAGGGAATCGGCCCCAGCATTTT. V gene TRBV12-3 or TRBV12-4 combines with J gene TRBJ1-5, with TRBD1 matching 7 bases. The CDR3 extends over 15 amino acids.

This clonotype was seen repeatedly, ten times or more. The J gene is TRBJ1-2, the V gene TRBV2; D gene ambiguous. Trimming removed 7 bases at V and 5 bases at J, with 14 bases between. CDR3 length equals 13 residues. Germline V gene lookup returns CDR1 SNHLY and CDR2 FYNNEI. CDR3 in amino acids: CASKGVDGYGYTF. CDR3 nucleotide sequence: TGTGCCAGCAAGGGTGTAGACGGTTATGGCTACACCTTC.

This clonotype was picked up a small number of times. One end of the junction varies from germline; a read error may be responsible. The V gene is TRBV9, the J gene TRBJ2-7, with D possibly being TRBD1 (6 bases). This CDR3 is built from 16 residues. From germline, CDR1 is SGDLS and CDR2 YYNGEE. The CDR3 DNA reads TGTGCCGGCAGCCCCCAGACAGGTGCAGTTCGCTACGAGCAGTACTTC. It specifies CAGSPQTGAVRYEQYF.

This chain uses TRBV5-1 with TRBJ2-1, with TRBD1 identical over 9 bases. Germline CDR1 SGHRS, CDR2 YFSETQ. Germline trimming cut 4 bases from V and 7 bases from J; bases unmatched to any gene: 9. The CDR3 is 15 amino acids. Here the CDR3 DNA reads TGCGCCAGCAGCGTCCTACAGGGGGCGCGGAATGAGCAGTTCTTC. Protein product: CASSVLQGARNEQFF.

This clonotype was detected ten times or more. The rearrangement joins TRBV6-4 to TRBJ1-1, with 7 bases matching TRBD1. V dropped 11 bases and J dropped 5; count of bases not matched to a gene: 14. Germline loops: CDR1 MRHNA, CDR2 SNTAGT. The length of the CDR3 is 14 residues. The DNA of the CDR3 is TGTGCCGCGTTACAGGGGCGGTCCGGGACTGAAGCTTTCTTT. It is translated as CAALQGRSGTEAFF.